The 21 T cell receptor beta chains reported below all come from one sample, sequenced in a study of blood T cells in healthy people across ages. Together with a sample-barcoded 5' primer, a J-beta primer mix was included in a second PCR lasting about 6 to 11 cycles. From the 5' RACE reads, TCRdb called clonotypes with MiXCR, one entry per CDR3 protein. The table records about 620,000 distinct CDR3 sequences, around 50% of them present only once. The sequenced sample was blood. The receptors derive from a woman of 80 years or more in good health.

This rearrangement joins TRBV20-1 to TRBJ1-5; maybe TRBD1 (6 bases). The germline V gene has CDR1 DFQATT and CDR2 SNEGSKA (reference sequence). Trimming pared 5 bases from V and 2 bases from J, leaving 19 bases between. The CDR3 runs 16 residues. The DNA for the CDR3 is TGCAGTGCTGTTCTTCAGGGGTATGGCCGCAATCAGCCCCAGCATTTT. Its protein is CSAVLQGYGRNQPQHF.

This clonotype has more than one count but fewer than ten. V and J are TRBV7-3 and TRBJ2-1; TRBD2 agrees at 13 bases. The tail of the sequence fits TRBJ2-7 better, so the J call may be wrong. The germline gives CDR1 SGHTA, CDR2 FQGTGA. The CDR3 is 20 amino acids. CDR3 protein: CASSLQGGLAGQSSYNEQYF. CDR3 bases: TGTGCCAGCAGCTTACAGGGGGGACTAGCGGGACAGAGCTCCTACAATGAGCAGTACTTC.

J is TRBJ2-4 and V is TRBV25-1; D may be TRBD1 (6 bases). There are 17 residues in the CDR3. V lost 3 bases and J 0 bases, leaving 15 bases between the germline ends. CDR1 and CDR2 (germline): MGHDK, SYGVNS. CDR3 sequence: CASSDIQGGGAKNIQYF. The CDR3 region has the DNA TGTGCCAGCAGTGACATACAGGGTGGGGGAGCCAAAAACATTCAGTACTTC.

In nucleotides, the CDR3 is TGTGCCAGCAGCACCTCGACTGGCGGGGGATACAATGAGCAGTTCTTC. Its protein product is CASSTSTGGGYNEQFF. This sequence joins TRBV5-6 and TRBJ2-1; TRBD2 matches 7 bases. With 4 bases clipped from V and 4 bases from J, the junction kept 11 bases outside the gene matches. CDR3 length: 16 residues. Per the germline V gene, CDR1 is SGHDT and CDR2 is YYEEEE.

This chain links TRBV28 with TRBJ2-4; D assignment may be TRBD1 or TRBD2 (5 bases each). This CDR3 is built from 15 residues. V dropped 6 bases and J dropped 5 bases, with 17 bases sitting between them. The germline gives CDR1 MDHEN, CDR2 SYDVKM. The CDR3 DNA reads TGTGCCAGCAGAGAGGGACCAACCATGCAAAACATTCAGTACTTC. Protein sequence: CASREGPTMQNIQYF. The complete variable domain, with remaining parts taken from reference TRBV28 and TRBJ2-4, reads DVKVTQSSRYLVKRTGEKVFLECVQDMDHENMFWYRQDPGLGLRLIYFSYDVKMKEKGDIPEGYSVSREKKERFSLILESASTNQTSMYLCASREGPTMQNIQYFGAGTRLSVL.

DNA for the CDR3: TGCAGTGCAGGGACATGGGAGAATAATTCACCCCTCCACTTT. Translating it yields CSAGTWENNSPLHF. The rearrangement links TRBV20-1 to TRBJ1-6; a possible D gene is TRBD1 (6 bases). V lost 6 bases, J lost 5 bases, and 14 bases lay in between. Germline-derived CDR1 and CDR2 are DFQATT and SNEGSKA (reference sequence). CDR3 size: 14 residues.

This clonotype was seen repeatedly, ten times or more. This CDR3 reads CASSWGRAVDTQYF. The CDR3, as DNA: TGTGCCAGCAGCTGGGGCAGGGCCGTAGATACGCAGTATTTT. V usage is TRBV7-3 and J usage is TRBJ2-3, with D perhaps matching TRBD1 (5 bases). V was trimmed by 4 bases and J by 5 bases, leaving 13 bases between them. The CDR3 is 14 amino acids. The germline CDR1 and CDR2 sequences are SGHTA and FQGTGA. Complete variable domain (other parts from reference TRBV7-3 and TRBJ2-3): GAGVSQTPSNKVTEKGKYVELRCDPISGHTALYWYRQSLGQGPEFLIYFQGTGAADDSGLPNDRFFAVRPEGSVSTLKIQRTERGDSAVYLCASSWGRAVDTQYFGPGTRLTVL.

This clonotype was seen ten or more times. The DNA for the CDR3 is TGTGCCAGCAGCTTGGGAGACGGGGAAAAGTACGAGCAGTACTTC. It yields the protein CASSLGDGEKYEQYF. The rearrangement uses TRBV11-2 and TRBJ2-7; tentatively, D is TRBD2 (5 bases). This CDR3 is built from 15 residues. Deletions cut 3 bases from V and 4 bases from J, with 16 bases between. Germline V gives CDR1 SGHAT, CDR2 FQNNGV. Full variable domain (missing parts from reference TRBV11-2 and TRBJ2-7): EAGVAQSPRYKIIEKRQSVAFWCNPISGHATLYWYQQILGQGPKLLIQFQNNGVVDDSQLPKDRFSAERLKGVDSTLKIQPAKLEDSAVYLCASSLGDGEKYEQYFGPGTRLTVT.

DNA for the CDR3: TGTGCCAGCAGACGCTATACCGGGACAAGGAACACTGAAGCTTTCTTT. It codes for CASRRYTGTRNTEAFF. The V gene is TRBV2, the J gene TRBJ1-1; tentative D call: TRBD1 (6 bases). V lost 6 bases to trimming and J lost 1 base, with 18 bases between them. CDR3 length: 16 residues. Germline CDR1 and CDR2: SNHLY and FYNNEI.

The J gene is TRBJ1-2, the V gene TRBV5-5; D might be TRBD1 (6 bases). The germline V and J ends were trimmed by 4 bases and 4 bases, with 23 bases remaining between them. Germline CDR1 and CDR2: SGHKS and YYEKEE (reference sequence). The CDR3 consists of 17 residues. The CDR3 DNA is TGTGCCAGCAGCCCGGCGGGCGGACAGACGGGCCTCTATGGCTACACCTTC. Its protein is CASSPAGGQTGLYGYTF.

Points on this clonotype: Just one base apart from a much larger clone, this may be a read error. This chain joins TRBV3-1 and TRBJ2-5; TRBD1 matches at 7 bases. V shed 4 bases, J shed 11 bases, and the junction held 13 bases outside the gene matches. CDR3 length equals 14 residues. Germline V CDR1 and CDR2: LGHDT, YNNKEL (reference sequence). The CDR3 DNA sequence: TGTGCCAGCAGCCTTCGACAGGGTAGGGATGAGCAGTACTTC. Translating it yields CASSLRQGRDEQYF.

At least ten counts were recorded for this clonotype. V and J are TRBV6-2 or TRBV6-3 and TRBJ2-1; D not certain. The CDR3 sequence is 16 residues long. CDR1 MNHEY and CDR2 SVGEGT come from the germline V gene. V shed 4 bases and J shed 2 bases, with 15 bases lying between them. CDR3 residues: CASSFKDGSTYNEQFF. Here the CDR3 DNA reads TGTGCCAGCAGTTTTAAGGACGGATCGACCTACAATGAGCAGTTCTTC.

This clonotype was recorded many times. The gene calls are TRBV20-1 and TRBJ2-3, with 10 bases aligning to TRBD2. The CDR3 consists of 12 residues. Germline values: CDR1 DFQATT, CDR2 SNEGSKA (reference sequence). CDR3 in amino acids: CSGTSGVDTQYF. CDR3 nucleotide sequence: TGCAGCGGTACTAGCGGGGTAGATACGCAGTATTTT.

This clonotype came up many times. V is TRBV6-1 and J is TRBJ2-6; D unresolved. The germline V and J ends were trimmed by 6 bases and 0 bases, with 3 bases remaining between them. Germline assignment: CDR1 MNHNS and CDR2 SASEGT. There are 13 residues in the CDR3. In DNA form, the CDR3 reads TGTGCCAGCAGGAACTCTGGGGCCAACGTCCTGACTTTC. Translation: CASRNSGANVLTF.

The chain combines TRBV3-1 with TRBJ1-5; D uncertain. The V gene lost 3 bases and the J gene lost 6 bases, with 9 bases spanning the gap. This CDR3 is built from 13 residues. Germline lookup yields CDR1 LGHDT and CDR2 YNNKEL (reference sequence). CDR3 residues: CASSHGTSQPQHF. The CDR3, as DNA: TGTGCCAGCAGCCACGGAACCAGTCAGCCCCAGCATTTT.

The V and J genes are TRBV27 and TRBJ2-5; 11 bases are a match to TRBD2. Unmatched junction bases numbered 26, after V lost 4 bases and J lost 13 bases. The CDR3 totals 19 residues. Germline-derived CDR1 and CDR2 are MNHEY and SMNVEV (reference sequence). The CDR3 loop reads CASSSNIGLAGGLPFARYF. For the CDR3, the DNA is TGTGCCAGCAGTTCTAATATAGGACTAGCGGGTGGTTTACCCTTTGCGAGGTACTTC.

V is TRBV7-2 and J is TRBJ2-7, with D uncertain. V was shortened by 1 base and J by 6 bases, with 7 bases between the two germline ends. The CDR3 consists of 12 residues. In germline, CDR1 is SGHTA, CDR2 FQGNSA. CDR3 residues: CASSLGSVEQYF. The CDR3 DNA reads TGTGCCAGCAGCTTAGGGAGTGTCGAGCAGTACTTC.

The rearrangement joins TRBV5-4 to TRBJ2-5; D might be TRBD1 (5 bases). Deletions cut 3 bases from V and 0 bases from J, with 9 bases between. Germline-derived CDR1 and CDR2 are SGHNT and YYREEE (reference sequence). The CDR3 covers 14 residues. The DNA of the CDR3 is TGTGCCAGCAGCTCCAGGGTAGACCAAGAGACCCAGTACTTC. This codes for CASSSRVDQETQYF.

In this sample, this clonotype turned up once. The chain joins TRBV14 to TRBJ2-5; TRBD1 is a possible D gene (5 bases). The J call is uncertain, as TRBJ2-7 better fits the DNA end. The V gene's germline CDR1 is SGHDN and CDR2 FVKESK. The CDR3 length is 12 residues. The CDR3 region is CASSRVQAEQYF. DNA for the CDR3: TGTGCCAGCAGCCGGGTACAGGCCGAGCAGTACTTC.

The J gene is TRBJ1-2, the V gene TRBV7-2; D gene unclear. The CDR3 has 14 residues. Germline lookup yields CDR1 SGHTA and CDR2 FQGNSA. The V end lost 5 bases, the J end lost 4 bases, and 14 bases lay between the germline ends. CDR3 loop: CASSPRPFPYGYTF. The CDR3 DNA reads TGTGCCAGCAGCCCTCGGCCCTTCCCCTATGGCTACACCTTC.

As regards this clonotype: This may be a read error: a much more frequent sequence differs by one nucleotide. The gene calls are TRBV6-6 and TRBJ2-2; a weak D match, TRBD1 (6 bases). The germline gives CDR1 MNHNY, CDR2 SVGAGI (reference sequence). V was trimmed by 3 bases and J by 0 bases, leaving 8 bases between them. The CDR3 totals 15 residues. The chain's CDR3 is CASSYGDTNTGELFF. The CDR3 nucleotides read TGTGCCAGCAGTTATGGGGACACGAACACCGGGGAGCTGTTTTTT.